What follows describes a single T cell receptor (beta chain). Trimming took off 0 bases at V and 6 bases at J, with 9 bases between the two ends. Per germline, CDR1 SGHAT and CDR2 FQNNGV. CDR3 length: 13 amino acids. This sample was included in a study of blood T cell repertoires in COVID-19. Study context: PBMCs, B-cell-depleted T cells, or T cells were the source of the cDNA or gDNA that made up the material.

Sequencing was performed with immunoSEQ multiplex PCR; in TCRdb, only in-frame clones are kept and a portion is missing. The sample has about 190,000 clones; 70% to 90% are singletons. This sequence joins TRBV11-2 and TRBJ2-7; weak D call: TRBD1 (6 bases). The TCR comes from a woman aged 35 to 49 who had recovered from COVID-19. The sequenced sample consisted of peripheral blood. CDR3 nucleotide sequence: TGTGCCAGCAGCTTAGATACAGGGCCCGAGCAGTACTTC. Amino acids: CASSLDTGPEQYF.